This T cell receptor (beta chain) emerged from a study of T-cell reconstitution after alpha-beta-depleted transplantation in children. Unique molecular identifiers were incorporated during preparation of the TCRbeta library. One entry per CDR3 protein results from TCRdb running MiXCR on the PCR reads. The table lists hundreds of thousands of distinct CDR3 sequences, around 17% of them singletons. This clonotype was detected many times. The CDR3 extends over 13 amino acids. Losses at the gene ends were 5 bases for V and 5 bases for J; bases not matched to a gene: 4. CDR1 and CDR2 (germline): SEHNR, FQNEAQ (reference sequence).

The sample consisted of PBMCs from the stem cell graft donor, taken from the stem cell graft. The chain has TRBV7-9 and TRBJ1-1; 8 positions agree with TRBD1. The sequence came from a human donor who donated a stem cell graft to a child with acute myeloid leukemia. CDR3 region: CASSRDRSTEAFF. CDR3 bases: TGTGCCAGCAGCCGGGACAGGAGTACTGAAGCTTTCTTT.